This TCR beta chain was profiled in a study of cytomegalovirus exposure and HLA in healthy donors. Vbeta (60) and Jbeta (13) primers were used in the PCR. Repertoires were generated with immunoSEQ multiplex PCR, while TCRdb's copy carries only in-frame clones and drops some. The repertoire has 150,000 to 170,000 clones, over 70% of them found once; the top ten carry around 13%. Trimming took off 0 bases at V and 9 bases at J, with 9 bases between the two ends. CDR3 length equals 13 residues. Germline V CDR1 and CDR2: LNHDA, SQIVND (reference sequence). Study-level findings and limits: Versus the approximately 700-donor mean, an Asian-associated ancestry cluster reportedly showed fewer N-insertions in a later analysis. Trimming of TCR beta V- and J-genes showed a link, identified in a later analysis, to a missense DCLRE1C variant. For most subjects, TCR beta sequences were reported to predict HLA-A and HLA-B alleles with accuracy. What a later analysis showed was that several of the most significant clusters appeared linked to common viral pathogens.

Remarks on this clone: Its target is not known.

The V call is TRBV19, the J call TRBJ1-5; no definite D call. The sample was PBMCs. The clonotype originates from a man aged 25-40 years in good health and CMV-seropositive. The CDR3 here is CASSIEGAGPQHF. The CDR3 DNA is TGTGCCAGTAGTATAGAGGGAGCCGGGCCCCAGCATTTT.